This T cell receptor (beta chain) was sequenced during a study of OX40 agonist ivuxolimab in advanced cancers. At cycle 4 day 1, cycle 7 day 1, and baseline, blood was sampled. The protocol was immunoSEQ multiplex PCR, while the TCRdb copy is restricted to in-frame clones and leaves out a portion. Of 90,000 to 100,000 clones in the sample, roughly 80% were seen once. From germline, CDR1 is SGHVS and CDR2 FNYEAQ. CDR3 size: 18 residues. Unmatched junction bases numbered 13, after V lost 5 bases and J lost 0 bases. The sample consisted of CD4+ or CD8+ T cells sorted from blood, taken in a trial of the OX40 agonist ivuxolimab. The TCR sequence derives from an adult with an advanced solid tumor such as melanoma, head and neck, liver or kidney cancer. The rearrangement links TRBV7-6 to TRBJ2-3, with 8 bases lining up with TRBD2. Here the CDR3 reads CASSLTTGRGISTDTQYF. CDR3 DNA: TGTGCCAGCAGCCTAACTACCGGGAGGGGAATTAGCACAGATACGCAGTATTTT. Full variable domain (rest looked up from reference TRBV7-6 and TRBJ2-3): GAGVSQSPRYKVTKRGQDVALRCDPISGHVSLYWYRQALGQGPEFLTYFNYEAQQDKSGLPNDRFSAERPEGSISTLTIQRTEQRDSAMYRCASSLTTGRGISTDTQYFGPGTRLTVL.